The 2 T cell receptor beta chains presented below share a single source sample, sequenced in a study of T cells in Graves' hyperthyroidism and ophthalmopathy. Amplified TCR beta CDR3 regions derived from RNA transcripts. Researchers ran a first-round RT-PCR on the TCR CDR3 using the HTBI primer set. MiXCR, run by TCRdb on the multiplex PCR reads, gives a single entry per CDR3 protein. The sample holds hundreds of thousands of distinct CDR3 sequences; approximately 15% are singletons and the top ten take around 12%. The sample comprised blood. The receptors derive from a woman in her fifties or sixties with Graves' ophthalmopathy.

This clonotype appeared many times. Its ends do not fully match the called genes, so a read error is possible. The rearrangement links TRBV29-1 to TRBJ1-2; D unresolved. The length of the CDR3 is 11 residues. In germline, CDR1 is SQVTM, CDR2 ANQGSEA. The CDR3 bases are TGCAGCGTGGAAGGGTTAGGTGGCTACACCTTC. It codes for CSVEGLGGYTF.

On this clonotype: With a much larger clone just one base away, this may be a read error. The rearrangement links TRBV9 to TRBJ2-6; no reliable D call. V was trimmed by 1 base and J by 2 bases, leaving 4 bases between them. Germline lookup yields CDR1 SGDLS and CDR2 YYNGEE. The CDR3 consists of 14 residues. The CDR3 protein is CASSVLAGANVLTF. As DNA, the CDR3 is TGTGCCAGCAGCGTACTCGCTGGGGCCAACGTCCTGACTTTC.